Here is one T cell receptor beta chain with its context. Its antigen is as yet unknown. TCR alpha and beta CDR3 regions were amplified from RNA using iRepertoire nested multiplex PCR. From the multiplex PCR reads, TCRdb called clonotypes with MiXCR, one entry per CDR3 protein. The sample has about 140,000 distinct CDR3 sequences; about two fifths are singletons. These data are taken from a study of glioma-infiltrating T cells. Study results and caveats: Above-expected tissue-blood divergence occurred in all gliomas, most in low-grade ones.

Sequenced sample: glioma tissue, nonneoplastic brain tissue, or PBMCs (not recorded which). This TCR was sampled from a human donor with low-grade glioma or glioblastoma, undergoing nonglioma brain surgery, or in good health (not recorded which).

CDR3 amino acids: CASNLGELAGDTDTQYF. DNA for the CDR3: TGTGCCAGCAACCTGGGCGAATTAGCGGGAGACACAGATACGCAGTATTTT. This chain connects TRBV6-1 to TRBJ2-3, with 9 positions matching TRBD2. The V segment lost 7 bases and the J segment 2 bases; nucleotides outside the gene matches: 13. The CDR3 extends over 17 amino acids. Looked up from germline, CDR1 is MNHNS and CDR2 is SASEGT.